Below, 32 T cell receptor beta chains from the same sample are listed, as sequenced in a study of Graves' ophthalmopathy and Graves' hyperthyroidism. The TCR beta CDR3 regions underwent amplification from RNA transcripts. HTBI primers served in a first-round RT-PCR, which a second-round multiplex PCR followed. In TCRdb, the multiplex PCR reads were re-called with MiXCR into one record per CDR3 protein. The table includes 200,000 to 300,000 distinct CDR3 sequences, around 50% detected once. The sample was peripheral blood. The receptors were sampled from an adult man with Graves' ophthalmopathy.

This clonotype was recorded only once. The V and J genes are TRBV11-2 and TRBJ2-5; D unclear. The last part of the DNA fits TRBJ2-1 better; the J call may be wrong. The CDR3 contains 13 residues. CDR1 is SGHAT, CDR2 FQNNGV, per germline. CDR3 DNA: TGTGCCAGCAGCCCGACGGTTGGTATGGAGCAGTTCTTC. Encoded protein: CASSPTVGMEQFF.

V is TRBV20-1 and J is TRBJ2-3; D ambiguous. Germline V gives CDR1 DFQATT, CDR2 SNEGSKA (reference sequence). The CDR3 covers 11 residues. V shed 7 bases and J shed 5 bases, with 10 bases lying between them. Written as DNA, the CDR3 is TGCAGTGTCGAGGTCGGAGATACGCAGTATTTT. It codes for CSVEVGDTQYF.

The V call is TRBV5-4, the J call TRBJ1-1; tentatively, D is TRBD1 (5 bases). Germline V lookup: CDR1 SGHNT, CDR2 YYREEE (reference sequence). The CDR3 sequence is 14 residues long. Deletions cut 0 bases from V and 4 bases from J, with 10 bases between. This chain's CDR3 is CASSLGQGLTEAFF. Written as DNA, the CDR3 is TGTGCCAGCAGCTTGGGGCAGGGCCTCACTGAAGCTTTCTTT.

This sequence joins TRBV19 and TRBJ2-3; maybe TRBD1 (6 bases). Trimming cost V 10 bases and J 0 bases, with 23 bases left between them. The CDR3 has 17 residues. Germline lookup yields CDR1 LNHDA and CDR2 SQIVND (reference sequence). CDR3 residues: CATRDSGTHRSTDTQYF. In DNA, the CDR3 is TGTGCCACCCGGGATTCCGGGACACATCGCAGCACAGATACGCAGTATTTT.

This clonotype appeared once. This may come from a read error, since a much larger clone is one base off. The chain employs TRBV25-1 and TRBJ1-5, with a weak D call TRBD1 (5 bases). This CDR3 has 16 residues. V was shortened by 7 bases and J by 0 bases, with 16 bases between the two germline ends. Germline CDR1 and CDR2: MGHDK and SYGVNS. The chain's CDR3 is CASIQTVTLSNQPQHF. CDR3 in DNA: TGTGCCAGCATTCAGACAGTGACACTTAGCAATCAGCCCCAGCATTTT.

This chain connects TRBV7-2 to TRBJ1-2; D possibly corresponds to TRBD1 (5 bases). The CDR3 loop spans 16 amino acids. Germline CDR1 SGHTA, CDR2 FQGNSA. Trimming left V 1 base short and J 5 bases short, with 17 bases between. The CDR3, as DNA: TGTGCCAGCAGCTTAGTTGCCAGGGAATCGGAGTATGGCTACACCTTC. Its translation: CASSLVARESEYGYTF.

A few counts support this clonotype. The chain is built from TRBV10-3 and TRBJ1-1; 8 nucleotides line up with TRBD1. CDR1 is ENHRY, CDR2 SYGVKD, per germline. The V gene end was trimmed by 4 bases and the J gene end by 6 bases; junction bases not matched to a gene: 10. The CDR3 contains 15 residues. The CDR3 nucleotides are TGTGCCATCAGTGCCGGACAGGGTCGTGCGGCTGAAGCTTTCTTT. Translation: CAISAGQGRAAEAFF.

Concerning this clonotype itself: Mismatch with germline at one junction end may stem from a read error. The chain uses TRBV10-3 and TRBJ1-4; D gene ambiguous. Germline CDR1 ENHRY, CDR2 SYGVKD. The CDR3 length is 12 residues. CDR3 nucleotides: TGTGCCATCAGTGAATCCTCCAGTTCGCTTCTCTTT. It translates to CAISESSSSLLF.

This clonotype occurred once. The chain recombines TRBV19 with TRBJ1-3; the D gene is possibly TRBD1 (6 bases). CDR1 is LNHDA and CDR2 is SQIVND in the germline V gene (reference sequence). Trimming removed 3 bases from V and 4 bases from J, with 7 bases in between. This CDR3 comprises 13 residues. This chain's CDR3 is CASSIGQGNTIYF. The CDR3 DNA follows: TGTGCCAGTAGTATCGGACAGGGAAACACCATATATTTT.

At least ten counts were recorded for this clonotype. The chain has TRBV2 and TRBJ2-5; D is uncertain. The CDR3 spans 13 residues. CDR1 and CDR2 from the germline V gene are SNHLY and FYNNEI. Deletions cut 4 bases from V and 1 base from J, with 7 bases between. The CDR3 is CASSVWRQETQYF. The CDR3 DNA reads as TGTGCCAGCAGTGTGTGGCGCCAAGAGACCCAGTACTTC.

This clonotype has just a few counts. The chain joins TRBV6-5 to TRBJ1-2; the D is unclear. Trimming removed 5 bases at V and 3 bases at J, with 16 bases between. Germline CDR1 reads MNHEY; CDR2 reads SVGAGI. CDR3 size: 15 residues. CDR3 sequence reads: CASSEFGRFYYGYTF. The CDR3 nucleotides read TGTGCCAGCAGTGAATTTGGGAGGTTCTACTATGGCTACACCTTC.

To note about this clonotype: The junction departs from germline at one end; a sequencing error may be responsible. This rearrangement joins TRBV10-3 to TRBJ1-5; D possibly corresponds to TRBD1 (6 bases). The germline gives CDR1 ENHRY, CDR2 SYGVKD. This CDR3 has 14 residues. CDR3 in amino acids: CASSGRGARQPQHF. CDR3 sequence (DNA): TGTGCCAGCAGTGGCCGGGGGGCCCGGCAGCCCCAGCATTTT.

CDR3 sequence reads: CASSGRGSGNTIYF. The CDR3 DNA follows: TGCGCCAGCAGCGGGAGGGGCTCTGGAAACACCATATATTTT. V and J are TRBV10-2 and TRBJ1-3; D is perhaps TRBD1 (5 bases). Germline V gene data show CDR1 as WSHSY and CDR2 as SAAADI. Trimming removed 6 bases from V and 0 bases from J, with 9 bases in between. The CDR3 contains 14 residues.

This CDR3 is CASSQDLPRAAHGYTF. The CDR3 DNA follows: TGTGCCAGCAGCCAAGACTTACCGCGAGCGGCCCATGGCTACACCTTC. V gene TRBV14 combines with J gene TRBJ1-2, with D unresolved. The germline V and J ends were trimmed by 0 bases and 6 bases, with 17 bases remaining between them. The germline gives CDR1 SGHDN, CDR2 FVKESK. This CDR3 has 16 amino acids.

This clonotype was counted between two and nine times. The chain combines TRBV10-3 with TRBJ2-7; D unresolved. V gave up 10 bases and J gave up 1 base, with 17 bases separating them. Germline loops: CDR1 ENHRY, CDR2 SYGVKD. CDR3 size: 14 residues. The CDR3 region is CATTQRRWSYEQYF. CDR3 sequence (DNA): TGTGCCACCACACAACGGCGTTGGTCCTACGAGCAGTACTTC.

This clonotype was seen a few times. The chain employs TRBV7-6 and TRBJ2-6, with 10 bases identical to TRBD2. With 2 bases clipped from V and 2 bases from J, the junction kept 0 bases outside the gene matches. This CDR3 is built from 16 residues. CDR1 and CDR2 (germline): SGHVS, FNYEAQ. CDR3 DNA: TGTGCCAGCAGCTTAACTAGCGGGACTGGGGCCAACGTCCTGACTTTC. This codes for CASSLTSGTGANVLTF.

J is TRBJ2-7 and V is TRBV20-1; tentative D call: TRBD1 (7 bases). The germline V and J ends were trimmed by 2 bases and 3 bases, with 14 bases remaining between them. CDR3 length: 14 amino acids. Germline CDR1 reads DFQATT; CDR2 reads SNEGSKA (reference sequence). The CDR3 bases are TGCAGTGCTAGAACCCCGCAGGGGGGCTACGAGCAGTACTTC. It encodes CSARTPQGGYEQYF.

About this clonotype: One end of the junction is discordant with germline, which a read error may explain. This chain links TRBV7-2 with TRBJ2-7; TRBD1 agrees at 9 bases. This CDR3 is built from 15 residues. The germline V gene has CDR1 SGHTA and CDR2 FQGNSA. CDR3 nucleotides: TGCGCCAGCAGCCAAGGACAGGGGCCCTCCTACGAGCAGTACTTC. Protein sequence: CASSQGQGPSYEQYF.

At least ten counts were recorded for this clonotype. The gene calls are TRBV25-1 and TRBJ2-5; D remains ambiguous. V lost 3 bases and J lost 5, with 4 bases in between. Per germline, CDR1 MGHDK and CDR2 SYGVNS. The CDR3 has 11 amino acids. Written as DNA, the CDR3 is TGTGCCAGCAGTGAGGAGGAGACCCAGTACTTC. It encodes CASSEEETQYF.

This clonotype was counted only a few times. V usage is TRBV24-1 and J usage is TRBJ1-2; D might be TRBD1 (5 bases). The germline gives CDR1 KGHDR, CDR2 SFDVKD. V was pared by 3 bases and J by 3 bases, with 13 bases between. The CDR3 extends over 15 amino acids. In nucleotides, the CDR3 is TGTGCCACCAGTGATCCCCGGGACGGGGACTATGGCTACACCTTC. Its translation is CATSDPRDGDYGYTF.

The chain couples TRBV5-6 to TRBJ2-5; D is unresolved. The CDR3 covers 14 residues. Trimming cost V 1 base and J 0 bases, with 7 bases left between them. The V gene's germline CDR1 is SGHDT and CDR2 YYEEEE. Here the CDR3 reads CASSLRGNQETQYF. CDR3 nucleotides: TGTGCCAGCAGCTTGCGTGGAAACCAAGAGACCCAGTACTTC.

This clonotype was counted between two and nine times. The gene calls are TRBV7-9 and TRBJ2-2; 7 bases agree with TRBD2. Trimming took 5 bases from V and 1 from J; bases not matched to a gene: 4. From germline, CDR1 is SEHNR and CDR2 FQNEAQ (reference sequence). The CDR3 has 15 amino acids. The CDR3 coding sequence is TGTGCCAGCAGCCAAAGCGGGAAGAACACCGGGGAGCTGTTTTTT. Its translation is CASSQSGKNTGELFF.

This chain uses TRBV2 with TRBJ1-2; D remains ambiguous. Between the trimmed V and J ends, which lost 6 bases and 5 bases, there was a span of 10 bases. There are 12 residues in the CDR3. Germline values: CDR1 SNHLY, CDR2 FYNNEI. The CDR3 DNA sequence: TGTGCCAGCAGCGCCGGAGCTTATGGCTACACCTTC. Its protein product is CASSAGAYGYTF.

This clonotype appeared many times. CDR3 sequence reads: CASSPSTENTEAFF. DNA of the CDR3: TGTGCCAGCAGCCCGTCGACAGAGAACACTGAAGCTTTCTTT. The chain uses TRBV7-2 and TRBJ1-1; weak D call: TRBD1 (5 bases). V was cut by 5 bases and J by 1 base, with 11 bases left in between. Germline lookup yields CDR1 SGHTA and CDR2 FQGNSA. The CDR3 is made up of 14 amino acids.

There are a few counts of this clonotype. V gene TRBV20-1 combines with J gene TRBJ2-7, with D possibly being TRBD2 (6 bases). The germline V gene has CDR1 DFQATT and CDR2 SNEGSKA (reference sequence). The CDR3 contains 14 residues. With 0 bases removed from V and 0 bases from J, the gap between germline ends came to 9 bases. In nucleotides, the CDR3 is TGCAGTGCTAGAGATGGAGGGGACTCCTACGAGCAGTACTTC. Encoded protein: CSARDGGDSYEQYF.

The chain has TRBV7-2 and TRBJ2-3; 7 nucleotides line up with TRBD2. V lost 3 bases to trimming and J lost 1 base; unmatched junction nucleotides: 4. Per germline, CDR1 SGHTA and CDR2 FQGNSA. The CDR3 covers 15 residues. The CDR3 loop reads CASSFWSGGTDTQYF. CDR3 nucleotide sequence: TGTGCCAGCAGCTTCTGGAGCGGGGGCACAGATACGCAGTATTTT.

The chain links TRBV19 to TRBJ1-4; unclear D gene. CDR1 and CDR2 (germline): LNHDA, SQIVND (reference sequence). The CDR3 has 14 residues. V lost 6 bases and J lost 2, with 10 bases in between. In nucleotides, the CDR3 is TGTGCCAGTAGATGGGGAACGACTAATGAAAAACTGTTTTTT. Residues: CASRWGTTNEKLFF.

The chain combines TRBV24-1 with TRBJ1-1; 7 bases fit TRBD1. Germline assignment: CDR1 KGHDR and CDR2 SFDVKD. J was trimmed by 6 bases and V by 2 bases; bases with no gene match: 2. The CDR3 sequence is 13 residues long. The CDR3 loop is CATSDYRGSEAFF. DNA of the CDR3: TGTGCCACCAGTGATTACAGGGGTTCTGAAGCTTTCTTT.

This sequence joins TRBV7-8 and TRBJ1-2; D not resolved. CDR3 size: 13 residues. The ends were cut back, 5 bases at V and 6 bases at J, with 13 bases in the middle. Per germline, CDR1 SGHVS and CDR2 FQNEAQ. CDR3 coding DNA: TGTGCCAGCAGCGTACCCGGCCTTAATGGCTACACCTTC. Its translation: CASSVPGLNGYTF.

A note on this clonotype: Relative to the germline gene, one junction end is altered; a read error may explain this. The J gene is TRBJ1-1, the V gene TRBV10-3, with TRBD1 as a possible D gene (5 bases). The CDR3 totals 16 residues. Germline CDR1 reads ENHRY; CDR2 reads SYGVKD. For the CDR3, the DNA is TGTGCCAGCAGTTACAACGCCCGAGTAGTTTTTGGGGCAGCTTTCTTT. Protein: CASSYNARVVFGAAFF.

The sample holds many counts of this clonotype. The chain carries TRBV29-1 and TRBJ1-1, with 8 bases aligning to TRBD1. The V gene's germline CDR1 is SQVTM and CDR2 ANQGSEA. V lost 1 base, J lost 12 bases, and 7 bases stayed unmatched. The CDR3 sequence is 12 residues long. The CDR3 sequence: CSVEGLDRVPFF. The CDR3, as DNA: TGCAGCGTTGAAGGGCTGGACAGGGTCCCTTTCTTT. Combining the CDR3 with reference TRBV29-1 and TRBJ1-1 gives the whole variable domain SAVISQKPSRDICQRGTSLTIQCQVDSQVTMMFWYRQQPGQSLTLIATANQGSEATYESGFVIDKFPISRPNLTFSTLTVSNMSPEDSSIYLCSVEGLDRVPFFGQGTRLTVV.

The chain is built from TRBV5-1 and TRBJ2-2, with 10 bases that match TRBD1. CDR1 is SGHRS, CDR2 YFSETQ, per germline. V dropped 0 bases and J dropped 3; count of bases not matched to a gene: 14. The CDR3 length is 20 residues. The DNA for the CDR3 is TGCGCCAGCAGCTTGGTCCCTTCATCGACAGGGGGCCGACACACCGGGGAGCTGTTTTTT. It translates to CASSLVPSSTGGRHTGELFF.